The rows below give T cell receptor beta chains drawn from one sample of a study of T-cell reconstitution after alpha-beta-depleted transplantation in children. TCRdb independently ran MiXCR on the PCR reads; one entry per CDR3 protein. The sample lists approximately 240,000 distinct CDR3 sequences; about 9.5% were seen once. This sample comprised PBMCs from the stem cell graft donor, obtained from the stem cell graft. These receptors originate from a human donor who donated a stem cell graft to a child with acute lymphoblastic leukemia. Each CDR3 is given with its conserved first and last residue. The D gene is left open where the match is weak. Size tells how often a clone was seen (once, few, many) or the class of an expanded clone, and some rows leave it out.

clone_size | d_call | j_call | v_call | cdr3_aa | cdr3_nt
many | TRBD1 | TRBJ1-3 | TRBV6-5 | CASSYSQGAGSGNTIYF | TGTGCCAGCAGTTACTCGCAGGGGGCCGGCTCTGGAAACACCATATATTTT
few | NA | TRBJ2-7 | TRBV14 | CASSQGPVWWEQYF | TGTGCCAGCAGCCAAGGGCCGGTGTGGTGGGAGCAGTACTTC
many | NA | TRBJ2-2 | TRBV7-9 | CASSSPLWTGELFF | TGTGCCAGCAGCTCCCCGTTATGGACCGGGGAGCTGTTTTTT
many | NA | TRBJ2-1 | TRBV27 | CASRLTTGGEQFF | TGTGCCAGCAGACTAACGACCGGGGGTGAGCAGTTCTTC
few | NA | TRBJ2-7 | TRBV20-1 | CSAGRGRGYEQYF | TGCAGTGCTGGGCGGGGCAGGGGCTACGAGCAGTACTTC
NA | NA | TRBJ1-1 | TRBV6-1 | CASSEKGTEAFF | TGTGCCAGCAGTGAAAAGGGGACTGAAGCTTTTTTT
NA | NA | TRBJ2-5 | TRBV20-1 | CSNRGNEETQYF | TGCAGCAATCGAGGAAACGAAGAGACCCAGTACTTC
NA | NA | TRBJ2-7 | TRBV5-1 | CASSAGGTYEQYF | TGCGCCAGCAGCGCGGGCGGGACCTACGAGCAGTACTTC
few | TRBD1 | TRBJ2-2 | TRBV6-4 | CASRADRVTGELFF | TGTGCCAGCAGAGCCGACAGGGTTACCGGGGAGCTGTTTTTT
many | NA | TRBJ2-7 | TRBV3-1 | CASSQGTRDEQYF | TGTGCCAGCAGCCAAGGCACCCGGGACGAGCAGTACTTC
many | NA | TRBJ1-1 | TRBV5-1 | CASSFQGTEAFF | TGCGCCAGCAGCTTTCAGGGCACTGAAGCTTTCTTT
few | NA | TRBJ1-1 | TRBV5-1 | CASGITGTEAEAFF | TGCGCCAGCGGAATCACAGGAACAGAGGCTGAAGCTTTCTTT
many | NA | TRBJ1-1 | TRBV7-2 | CASTRTINTEAFF | TGTGCCAGCACCCGGACAATCAACACTGAAGCTTTCTTT
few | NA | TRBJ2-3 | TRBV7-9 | CAAQQGESSTDTQYF | TGTGCCGCCCAGCAAGGGGAATCTAGCACAGATACGCAGTATTTT
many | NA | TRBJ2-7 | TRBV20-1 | CSAIGGADEQYF | TGCAGTGCTATAGGGGGGGCGGACGAGCAGTACTTC
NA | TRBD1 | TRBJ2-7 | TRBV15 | CATGQGFSSYEQYF | TGTGCCACGGGACAGGGCTTTAGTTCCTACGAGCAGTACTTC